This passage covers 22 T cell receptor beta chains from one sample sequenced in a study of T cell repertoires in cytomegalovirus infection. Each CDR3 protein is one row after TCRdb ran MiXCR on the reads. The sample shows 500,000 to 600,000 distinct CDR3 sequences, approximately 15% of them seen only once. The sequencing input was CD8+ T cells from PBMCs. The origin of the receptors is a human donor in good health (CMV status not recorded). Some clones in this sample may be carry-over from other donors' samples.

The rearrangement links TRBV29-1 to TRBJ1-1; no reliable D call. Deletions cut 4 bases from V and 5 bases from J, with 11 bases between. The CDR3 length is 12 residues. Germline lookup yields CDR1 SQVTM and CDR2 ANQGSEA. The CDR3 reads CSVVPSGTEAFF. CDR3 coding DNA: TGCAGCGTTGTACCCTCAGGAACTGAAGCTTTCTTT.

Ten or more counts support this clonotype. The CDR3 DNA follows: TGTGCCAGCAGCTTAGTCTACAGGGATCAGAGAATTAGTGGAAGAGCAACTAATGAAAAACTGTTTTTT. Amino acid sequence: CASSLVYRDQRISGRATNEKLFF. This chain uses TRBV11-2 with TRBJ1-4, with D possibly being TRBD1 (6 bases). V lost 1 base, J lost 0 bases, and 30 bases lay in between. The CDR3 covers 23 residues. Per germline, CDR1 SGHAT and CDR2 FQNNGV.

This clonotype was detected ten times or more. The gene calls are TRBV7-9 and TRBJ1-5; D gene unclear. V was cut by 1 base and J by 7 bases, with 5 bases left in between. This CDR3 contains 12 residues. The germline V gene has CDR1 SEHNR and CDR2 FQNEAQ (reference sequence). The DNA for the CDR3 is TGTGCCAGCAGCTTAGGAGAGCAGCCCCAGCATTTT. The encoded protein is CASSLGEQPQHF. The whole variable domain, filled in from reference TRBV7-9 and TRBJ1-5, reads DTGVSQNPRHKITKRGQNVTFRCDPISEHNRLYWYRQTLGQGPEFLTYFQNEAQLEKSRLLSDRFSAERPKGSFSTLEIQRTEQGDSAMYLCASSLGEQPQHFGDGTRLSIL.

This clonotype was picked up many times. J is TRBJ2-3 and V is TRBV7-9, with D maybe TRBD2 (5 bases). Trimming removed 3 bases from V and 6 bases from J, with 16 bases in between. The CDR3 length is 15 residues. The germline V gene has CDR1 SEHNR and CDR2 FQNEAQ (reference sequence). The CDR3 nucleotides are TGTGCCAGCAGCTTTCGCGGAGGTAGCATGGATACGCAGTATTTT. Its translation: CASSFRGGSMDTQYF.

At least ten counts were recorded for this clonotype. The J gene is TRBJ2-1, the V gene TRBV12-3 or TRBV12-4; 12 bases agree with TRBD2. This CDR3 has 15 residues. V gave up 7 bases and J gave up 5 bases; unmatched junction bases: 6. Here the CDR3 reads CASTQTSGGDNEQFF. The CDR3 coding sequence is TGTGCCAGCACCCAGACTAGCGGGGGTGACAATGAGCAGTTCTTC.

This clonotype was seen more than once but under ten times. The rearrangement joins TRBV20-1 to TRBJ2-3; a weak D match, TRBD2 (6 bases). CDR3 length: 16 amino acids. Germline V gene data show CDR1 as DFQATT and CDR2 as SNEGSKA (reference sequence). V gave up 0 bases and J gave up 0 bases, with 13 bases separating them. CDR3 DNA sequence: TGCAGTGCTAGAGATCAACCGGGGGAGAGCACAGATACGCAGTATTTT. Amino acid sequence: CSARDQPGESTDTQYF.

Ten or more counts support this clonotype. The chain recombines TRBV7-9 with TRBJ1-4, with D possibly TRBD1 on 6 matching bases. The CDR3 extends over 16 amino acids. The germline V gene encodes CDR1 SEHNR and CDR2 FQNEAQ (reference sequence). Trimming took 3 bases from V and 2 from J, leaving 13 bases between them. The CDR3 DNA is TGTGCCAGCAGCTTCCCTAGGGGGAGGACTAATGAAAAACTGTTTTTT. As protein: CASSFPRGRTNEKLFF.

This clonotype occurred many times. V and J are TRBV12-3 or TRBV12-4 and TRBJ2-3; 12 bases map to TRBD1. This CDR3 contains 18 residues. With V trimmed by 5 bases and J by 1 base, 10 bases remained unmatched. The CDR3 DNA reads TGTGCCAGCAGTCCCCGGGACAGGGGGCGCTTAGGCACAGATACGCAGTATTTT. Protein sequence: CASSPRDRGRLGTDTQYF.

This clonotype was counted many times. This chain links TRBV7-6 with TRBJ2-7; TRBD1 agrees at 8 bases. This CDR3 contains 15 residues. Germline loops: CDR1 SGHVS, CDR2 FNYEAQ. V shed 5 bases, J shed 0 bases, and the junction held 6 bases outside the gene matches. CDR3 nucleotide sequence: TGTGCCAGCAGCCCGGGACAGGATTACTCCTACGAGCAGTACTTC. Its translation: CASSPGQDYSYEQYF.

The gene calls are TRBV20-1 and TRBJ2-3; 8 bases match TRBD2. Per the germline V gene, CDR1 is DFQATT and CDR2 is SNEGSKA (reference sequence). This CDR3 is 14 amino acids long. V was clipped by 4 bases and J by 1 base; unmatched bases: 4. The CDR3 loop reads CSATGGPGTDTQYF. The CDR3, as DNA: TGCAGTGCTACGGGGGGGCCGGGCACAGATACGCAGTATTTT.

This clonotype was recorded a few times. The DNA is omitted, as the CDR3 cannot be located on it reliably, and the CDR3 follows TCRdb's listing. The chain combines TRBV7-9 with TRBJ2-5. The CDR3 length equals 16 residues, ends included. From germline, CDR1 is SEHNR and CDR2 FQNEAQ (reference sequence). The chain's CDR3 is CASTLLTSLYQETQYF.

This clonotype has more than one count but fewer than ten. The chain employs TRBV24-1 and TRBJ2-3, with a weak D call TRBD2 (6 bases). Trimming took 8 bases from V and 0 from J, leaving 17 bases between them. The germline CDR1 and CDR2 sequences are KGHDR and SFDVKD. The length of the CDR3 is 16 residues. The CDR3 loop is CATTNRRGSSTDTQYF. Here the CDR3 DNA reads TGTGCCACCACTAATCGGAGGGGATCTAGCACAGATACGCAGTATTTT.

This clonotype was detected only a few times. This chain connects TRBV29-1 to TRBJ2-7; possibly TRBD1 or TRBD2 for D (5 bases each). V was trimmed by 1 base and J by 2 bases, leaving 18 bases between them. The germline CDR1 and CDR2 sequences are SQVTM and ANQGSEA. The CDR3 length is 16 residues. The CDR3 sequence is CSVEARGLGEPYEQYF. CDR3 in DNA: TGCAGCGTTGAAGCACGCGGGTTAGGGGAACCCTACGAGCAGTACTTC.

This clonotype was recorded at least ten times. V gene TRBV7-9 combines with J gene TRBJ1-4, with D possibly being TRBD1 (6 bases). V lost 3 bases and J lost 8, with 16 bases in between. The CDR3 is 15 residues long. Germline assignment: CDR1 SEHNR and CDR2 FQNEAQ (reference sequence). CDR3 nucleotides: TGTGCCAGCAGCTTGCCAGGGGATAGAGAAGAAAAACTGTTTTTT. This translates into CASSLPGDREEKLFF.

This clonotype was counted ten times or more. The J gene is TRBJ2-7, the V gene TRBV27; D might be TRBD1 or TRBD2, each matching 5 bases. In germline, CDR1 is MNHEY, CDR2 SMNVEV (reference sequence). Trimming took off 6 bases at V and 6 bases at J, with 24 bases between the two ends. The CDR3 has 16 residues. CDR3 DNA: TGTGCCAGCAGACCAAATGGGGGACCAGATTTTGGCGAGCAGTACTTC. This gives the protein CASRPNGGPDFGEQYF.

This clonotype was detected many times. The J gene is TRBJ1-1, the V gene TRBV5-4; D uncertain. The V end was cut by 2 bases, the J end by 1 base, with 9 bases between. Germline CDR1 SGHNT, CDR2 YYREEE (reference sequence). This CDR3 region has 14 residues. Written as DNA, the CDR3 is TGTGCCAGCAGCTTCGGACTTACGAACACTGAAGCTTTCTTT. This codes for CASSFGLTNTEAFF. Full variable domain (missing parts from reference TRBV5-4 and TRBJ1-1): ETGVTQSPTHLIKTRGQQVTLRCSSQSGHNTVSWYQQALGQGPQFIFQYYREEENGRGNFPPRFSGLQFPNYSSELNVNALELDDSALYLCASSFGLTNTEAFFGQGTRLTVV.

This clonotype was observed a few times. V gene TRBV27 combines with J gene TRBJ1-2; 7 bases agree with TRBD1. Germline CDR1 is MNHEY and CDR2 is SMNVEV (reference sequence). The CDR3 totals 17 residues. Germline trimming cut 4 bases from V and 0 bases from J; bases unmatched to any gene: 11. CDR3 amino acids: CASSSRAGQQANYGYTF. CDR3 DNA: TGTGCCAGCAGTTCTCGAGCGGGACAGCAAGCTAACTATGGCTACACCTTC.

This clonotype was found a few times. DNA of the CDR3: TGTGCCAGCAGCCAGGGGGCGCCCGGGGAGCTGTTTTTT. Protein sequence: CASSQGAPGELFF. The chain uses TRBV7-3 and TRBJ2-2, with TRBD1 matching over 8 bases. CDR1 is SGHTA, CDR2 FQGTGA, per germline. The CDR3 is made up of 13 amino acids. V dropped 5 bases and J dropped 6; count of bases not matched to a gene: 2.

This clonotype was found many times. The chain has TRBV30 and TRBJ1-1; D unresolved. Trimming took off 0 bases at V and 1 base at J, with 9 bases between the two ends. The CDR3 spans 14 residues. Germline-derived CDR1 and CDR2 are GTSNPN and SVGIG (reference sequence). CDR3 nucleotide sequence: TGTGCCTGGAGTGTAGGCAGCTGGAACACTGAAGCTTTCTTT. Its protein product is CAWSVGSWNTEAFF. Full variable domain (outside the CDR3, taken from reference TRBV30 and TRBJ1-1): SQTIHQWPATLVQPVGSPLSLECTVEGTSNPNLYWYRQAAGRGLQLLFYSVGIGQISSEVPQNLSASRPQDRQFILSSKKLLLSDSGFYLCAWSVGSWNTEAFFGQGTRLTVV.

V and J are TRBV12-5 and TRBJ2-5; 11 bases line up with TRBD2. After removal of 4 bases from V and 2 bases from J, the junction contained 6 bases not matched to a gene. Looked up from germline, CDR1 is LGHNT and CDR2 is FRNRAP. This CDR3 is built from 16 residues. CDR3 DNA sequence: TGTGCTAGTGGTTCTGTAGCGGGAGGGAATCAAGAGACCCAGTACTTC. Translating it yields CASGSVAGGNQETQYF.

In this sample, this clonotype turned up a few times. The V and J genes are TRBV11-2 and TRBJ2-3; no firm D call. The germline V gene encodes CDR1 SGHAT and CDR2 FQNNGV. This CDR3 region has 13 residues. V was shortened by 8 bases and J by 5 bases, with 14 bases between the two germline ends. CDR3 coding DNA: TGTGCCAGCGAAGGGCCTACTCAAGATACGCAGTATTTT. Translating gives CASEGPTQDTQYF.

This clonotype was found many times. J is TRBJ2-7 and V is TRBV7-9; weak D call: TRBD1 (6 bases). The ends were cut back, 5 bases at V and 5 bases at J, with 10 bases in the middle. Germline CDR1 SEHNR, CDR2 FQNEAQ (reference sequence). The CDR3 is made up of 12 amino acids. CDR3 sequence reads: CASSTQGNEQYF. Written as DNA, the CDR3 is TGTGCCAGCAGCACTCAGGGGAACGAGCAGTACTTC.